These 4 T cell receptor beta chains came from one sample sequenced in a study of OX40 agonist ivuxolimab in advanced cancers. The repertoire was sequenced with immunoSEQ multiplex PCR; TCRdb's copy has only in-frame clones and lacks some. The sample lists about 77,000 clones, around 86% occurring once. Sequenced here: CD4+ or CD8+ T cells sorted from blood, sampled in a trial of the OX40 agonist ivuxolimab. The receptors originated from an adult with an advanced solid tumor such as melanoma, head and neck, liver or kidney cancer.

V is TRBV7-9 and J is TRBJ1-2; TRBD1 matches at 10 bases. Germline-derived CDR1 and CDR2 are SEHNR and FQNEAQ (reference sequence). The V gene end was trimmed by 3 bases and the J gene end by 8 bases; junction bases not matched to a gene: 6. The CDR3 is 14 residues long. The CDR3 bases are TGTGCCAGCAGCTTTCTTGGACAGGGGGGGGGCTACACCTTC. It codes for CASSFLGQGGGYTF.

V and J are TRBV7-9 and TRBJ2-3; TRBD2 might be the D (7 bases). The V gene's germline CDR1 is SEHNR and CDR2 FQNEAQ (reference sequence). The length of the CDR3 is 13 residues. Trimming removed 8 bases from V and 4 bases from J, with 13 bases in between. CDR3 loop: CASGTGGSDTQYF. The CDR3 nucleotides read TGTGCCAGCGGAACGGGGGGCTCAGATACGCAGTATTTT.

This clone has only a few counts. The chain couples TRBV30 to TRBJ2-5; 9 nucleotides align to TRBD2. In germline, CDR1 is GTSNPN, CDR2 SVGIG (reference sequence). V was clipped by 2 bases and J by 2 bases; unmatched bases: 0. The CDR3 extends over 13 amino acids. CDR3 sequence: CAWSSGGQETQYF. The DNA of the CDR3 is TGTGCCTGGAGTAGCGGGGGGCAAGAGACCCAGTACTTC. Looking up the rest from reference TRBV30 and TRBJ2-5 gives the full variable domain: SQTIHQWPATLVQPVGSPLSLECTVEGTSNPNLYWYRQAAGRGLQLLFYSVGIGQISSEVPQNLSASRPQDRQFILSSKKLLLSDSGFYLCAWSSGGQETQYFGPGTRLLVL.

V usage is TRBV27 and J usage is TRBJ1-3; D uncertain. From germline, CDR1 is MNHEY and CDR2 SMNVEV (reference sequence). This CDR3 contains 16 residues. V lost 5 bases and J 4 bases, leaving 18 bases between the germline ends. The CDR3 sequence is CASSKLPGSSGNTIYF. The CDR3 bases are TGTGCCAGCAGTAAATTACCGGGAAGCTCAGGAAACACCATATATTTT.